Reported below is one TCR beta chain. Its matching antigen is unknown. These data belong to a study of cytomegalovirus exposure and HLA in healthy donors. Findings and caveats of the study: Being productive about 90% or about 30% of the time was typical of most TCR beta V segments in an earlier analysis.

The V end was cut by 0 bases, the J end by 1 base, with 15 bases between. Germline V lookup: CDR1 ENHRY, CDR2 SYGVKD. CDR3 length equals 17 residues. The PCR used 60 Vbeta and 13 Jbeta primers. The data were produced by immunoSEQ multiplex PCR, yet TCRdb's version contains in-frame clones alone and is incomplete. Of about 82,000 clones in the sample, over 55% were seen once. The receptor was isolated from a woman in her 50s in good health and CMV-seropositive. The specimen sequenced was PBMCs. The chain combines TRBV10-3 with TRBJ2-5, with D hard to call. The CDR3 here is CAISESSFGGGQETQYF. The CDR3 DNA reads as TGTGCCATCAGTGAGTCAAGCTTTGGTGGCGGCCAAGAGACCCAGTACTTC.